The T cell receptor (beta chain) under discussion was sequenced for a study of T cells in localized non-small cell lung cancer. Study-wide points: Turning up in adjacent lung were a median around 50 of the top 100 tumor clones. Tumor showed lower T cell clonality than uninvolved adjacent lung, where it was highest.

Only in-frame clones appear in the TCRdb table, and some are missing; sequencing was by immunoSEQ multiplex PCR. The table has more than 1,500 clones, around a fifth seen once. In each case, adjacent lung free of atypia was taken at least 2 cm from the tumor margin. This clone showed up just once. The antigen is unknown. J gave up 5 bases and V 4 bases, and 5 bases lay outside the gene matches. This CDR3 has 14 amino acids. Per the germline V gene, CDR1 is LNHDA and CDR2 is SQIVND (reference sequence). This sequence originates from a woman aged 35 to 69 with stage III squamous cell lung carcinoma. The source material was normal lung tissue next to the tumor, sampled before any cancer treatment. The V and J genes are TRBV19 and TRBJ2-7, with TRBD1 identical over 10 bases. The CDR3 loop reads CASSKDRGDNEQYF. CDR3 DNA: TGTGCCAGTAGTAAGGACAGGGGGGATAACGAGCAGTACTTC.